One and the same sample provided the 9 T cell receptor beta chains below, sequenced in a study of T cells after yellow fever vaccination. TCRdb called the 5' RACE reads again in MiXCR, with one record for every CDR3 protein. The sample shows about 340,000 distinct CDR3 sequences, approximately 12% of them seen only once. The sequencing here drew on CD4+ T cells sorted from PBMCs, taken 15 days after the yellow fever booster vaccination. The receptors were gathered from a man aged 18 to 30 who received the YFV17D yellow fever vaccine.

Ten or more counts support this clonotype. This CDR3 reads CASSLVGEGTDTQYF. In DNA form, the CDR3 reads TGTGCCAGCAGCTTGGTGGGAGAGGGCACAGATACGCAGTATTTT. The V call is TRBV11-2, the J call TRBJ2-3; D may be TRBD2 (5 bases). V dropped 3 bases and J dropped 1 base, with 11 bases sitting between them. Germline V gene data show CDR1 as SGHAT and CDR2 as FQNNGV. The CDR3 loop spans 15 amino acids.

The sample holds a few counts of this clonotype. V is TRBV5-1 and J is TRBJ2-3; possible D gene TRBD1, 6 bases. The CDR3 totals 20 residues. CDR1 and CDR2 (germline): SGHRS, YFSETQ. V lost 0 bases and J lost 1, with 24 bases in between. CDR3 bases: TGCGCCAGCAGCTTGGGCCGCTTATTGGGGGCCAACCAACGCACAGATACGCAGTATTTT. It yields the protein CASSLGRLLGANQRTDTQYF.

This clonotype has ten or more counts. The CDR3 sequence is CASSLGADLQPQHF. DNA for the CDR3: TGCGCCAGCAGCTTGGGGGCAGATTTGCAGCCCCAGCATTTT. J is TRBJ1-5 and V is TRBV5-1; D unclear. Trimming removed 0 bases at V and 7 bases at J, with 11 bases between. The CDR3 runs to 14 residues. Germline CDR1 SGHRS, CDR2 YFSETQ.

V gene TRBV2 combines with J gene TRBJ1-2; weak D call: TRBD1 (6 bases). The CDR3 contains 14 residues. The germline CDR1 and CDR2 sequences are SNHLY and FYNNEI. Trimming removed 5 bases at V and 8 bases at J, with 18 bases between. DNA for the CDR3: TGTGCCAGCAGTTACAGGGATGTCGGTGAGGGCTACACCTTC. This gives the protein CASSYRDVGEGYTF.

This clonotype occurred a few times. This CDR3 is CATSRDRGREQYF. The CDR3 coding sequence is TGTGCCACCAGCAGAGACAGGGGGCGCGAGCAGTACTTC. V usage is TRBV15 and J usage is TRBJ2-7; 8 nucleotides match TRBD1. CDR3 length: 13 amino acids. The junction had 1 base not matched to a gene; V was cut back by 0 bases and J by 6 bases. Per germline, CDR1 LNHNV and CDR2 YYDKDF (reference sequence).

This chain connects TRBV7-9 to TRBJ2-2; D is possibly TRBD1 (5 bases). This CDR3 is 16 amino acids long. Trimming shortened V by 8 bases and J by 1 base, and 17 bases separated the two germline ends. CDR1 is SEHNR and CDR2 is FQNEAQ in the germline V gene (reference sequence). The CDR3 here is CASGAQPLLNTGELFF. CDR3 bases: TGTGCCAGCGGGGCACAGCCACTCCTGAACACCGGGGAGCTGTTTTTT. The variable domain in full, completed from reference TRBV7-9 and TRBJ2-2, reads DTGVSQNPRHKITKRGQNVTFRCDPISEHNRLYWYRQTLGQGPEFLTYFQNEAQLEKSRLLSDRFSAERPKGSFSTLEIQRTEQGDSAMYLCASGAQPLLNTGELFFGEGSRLTVL.

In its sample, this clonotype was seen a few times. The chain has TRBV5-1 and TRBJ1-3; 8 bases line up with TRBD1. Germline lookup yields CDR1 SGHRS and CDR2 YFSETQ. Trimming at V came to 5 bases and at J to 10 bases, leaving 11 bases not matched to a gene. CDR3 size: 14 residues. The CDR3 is CASSSAGGQRTIYF. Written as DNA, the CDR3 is TGCGCCAGCAGTTCCGCAGGGGGCCAGAGGACCATATATTTT.

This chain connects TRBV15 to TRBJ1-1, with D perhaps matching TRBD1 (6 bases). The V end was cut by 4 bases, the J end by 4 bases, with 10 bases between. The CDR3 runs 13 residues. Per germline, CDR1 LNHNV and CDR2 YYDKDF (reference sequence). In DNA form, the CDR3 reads TGTGCCACCAGCAACAGGGTGGGCACTGAAGCTTTCTTT. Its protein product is CATSNRVGTEAFF.

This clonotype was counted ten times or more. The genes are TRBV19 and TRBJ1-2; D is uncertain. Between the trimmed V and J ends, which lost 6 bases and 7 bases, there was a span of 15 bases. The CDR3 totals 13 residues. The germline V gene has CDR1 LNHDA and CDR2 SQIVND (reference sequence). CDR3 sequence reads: CASRAEKVGGYTF. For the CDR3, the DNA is TGTGCCAGTAGGGCGGAAAAAGTAGGTGGCTACACCTTC.